The 20 T cell receptor beta chains presented below share a single source sample, sequenced in a study of T cells in Graves' hyperthyroidism and ophthalmopathy. Amplification of TCR beta CDR3 regions was performed using RNA transcripts as template. In the first-round RT-PCR of the TCR CDR3, the HTBI primer set was used. One entry per CDR3 protein results from TCRdb running MiXCR on the multiplex PCR reads. The table has 33,000 or so distinct CDR3 sequences, around 50% seen once. The sequenced sample was blood. These receptors were obtained from a woman in her forties or fifties with Graves' hyperthyroidism that later progressed to Graves' ophthalmopathy.

In its sample, this clonotype was seen many times. The chain combines TRBV11-2 with TRBJ1-6, with D possibly TRBD1 on 6 matching bases. V was cut by 1 base and J by 7 bases, with 17 bases left in between. This CDR3 region has 17 residues. The germline V gene has CDR1 SGHAT and CDR2 FQNNGV. CDR3 residues: CASSLAPLSTGNSPLHF. CDR3 coding DNA: TGTGCCAGCAGCTTAGCCCCCCTATCGACAGGCAATTCACCCCTCCACTTT. The variable domain in full, with the rest retrieved from reference TRBV11-2 and TRBJ1-6, is EAGVAQSPRYKIIEKRQSVAFWCNPISGHATLYWYQQILGQGPKLLIQFQNNGVVDDSQLPKDRFSAERLKGVDSTLKIQPAKLEDSAVYLCASSLAPLSTGNSPLHFGNGTRLTVT.

This clonotype was seen ten or more times. The V call is TRBV2, the J call TRBJ2-1, with TRBD2 matching 14 bases. The length of the CDR3 is 16 residues. V shed 6 bases, J shed 10 bases, and the junction held 11 bases outside the gene matches. The germline gives CDR1 SNHLY, CDR2 FYNNEI. For the CDR3, the DNA is TGTGCCAGCAGGGGTCGGGGACTAGCGGGAGCGGGGGAGCAGTTCTTC. Translated: CASRGRGLAGAGEQFF.

To note about this clonotype: A much larger clone lies a single base off, so this may be a read error. In DNA form, the CDR3 reads TGTGCCAGCAGCCAGAGGTCAGGATCTGGAAACACCATATATTTT. This translates into CASSQRSGSGNTIYF. The chain combines TRBV3-1 with TRBJ1-3; no clear D. Germline V lookup: CDR1 LGHDT, CDR2 YNNKEL (reference sequence). V was shortened by 3 bases and J by 1 base, with 10 bases between the two germline ends. The CDR3 totals 15 residues.

This clonotype is medium-sized within its sample. V usage is TRBV29-1 and J usage is TRBJ2-5; D not resolved. Trimming removed 4 bases at V and 5 bases at J, with 8 bases between. The CDR3 spans 11 residues. Per germline, CDR1 SQVTM and CDR2 ANQGSEA. CDR3 nucleotides: TGCAGCGTTGGGGGTAGGGAGACCCAGTACTTC. This sequence encodes CSVGGRETQYF.

J is TRBJ2-7 and V is TRBV10-2; D may be TRBD2 (7 bases). Germline values: CDR1 WSHSY, CDR2 SAAADI. V was trimmed by 7 bases and J by 4 bases, leaving 26 bases between them. CDR3 length: 17 residues. For the CDR3, the DNA is TGCGCCAGCACCCTTACAGGGTGGCGGGAGTTTTGGTACGAGCAGTACTTC. Translated: CASTLTGWREFWYEQYF.

As to this clonotype: The conserved phenylalanine or tryptophan normally closing the CDR3 is absent here, so this likely arose from a read error. It is unclear where the CDR3 begins or ends on the DNA, so no DNA is shown, and the CDR3 is as TCRdb lists it. This chain uses TRBV10-3 with TRBJ1-1. The CDR3 adds up to 9 amino acids, both ends counted. Germline loops: CDR1 ENHRY, CDR2 SYGVKD. CDR3 region: CAITGEGNI.

V is TRBV2 and J is TRBJ2-7, with 15 positions matching TRBD2. The V and J ends lost 7 bases and 6 bases, in that order; junction bases with no gene match: 13. The CDR3 is 17 amino acids. The germline gives CDR1 SNHLY, CDR2 FYNNEI. CDR3 DNA sequence: TGTGCCAGCACCCCGGGACTAGCGGGAGGATTATGGTCCGAGCAGTACTTC. Translating it yields CASTPGLAGGLWSEQYF.

This clonotype has a count of ten or more. V and J are TRBV20-1 and TRBJ2-3; D is perhaps TRBD2 (6 bases). V lost 6 bases to trimming and J lost 1 base, with 20 bases between them. The CDR3 spans 16 residues. The germline V gene has CDR1 DFQATT and CDR2 SNEGSKA (reference sequence). The CDR3 DNA reads TGCAGTGCCATCCTCTTGGAGGGAAAGGGCACAGATACGCAGTATTTT. It is translated as CSAILLEGKGTDTQYF.

In regard to this clonotype: A junction boundary mismatches the germline segment, possibly from a read error. The genes are TRBV6-2 or TRBV6-3 and TRBJ2-7, with D uncertain. The germline gives CDR1 MNHEY, CDR2 SVGEGT. This CDR3 has 16 residues. The CDR3 nucleotides are TGTGCCAGCGGTCGAGACACAGCCCCCCGACCATACGAGCAGTGCTTC. It codes for CASGRDTAPRPYEQCF.

The genes are TRBV29-1 and TRBJ2-7; 14 bases are shared with TRBD2. The CDR3 consists of 15 residues. V trimming: 6 bases; J trimming: 4 bases; junction bases outside the gene matches: 8. The germline CDR1 and CDR2 sequences are SQVTM and ANQGSEA. The CDR3 sequence is CSVPGLAGDGYEQYF. The DNA of the CDR3 is TGCAGCGTCCCGGGACTAGCGGGAGATGGGTACGAGCAGTACTTC.

In regard to this clonotype: No conserved phenylalanine or tryptophan ends this CDR3, so it is likely a read error. This chain joins TRBV7-3 and TRBJ2-3; 15 nucleotides line up with TRBD2. The ends lost 5 bases at V and 5 bases at J; junction bases unmatched: 5. CDR1 is SGHTA, CDR2 FQGTGA, per germline. The CDR3 sequence is 16 residues long. The CDR3 sequence is CASSPQGLAGGDTQYL. In DNA form, the CDR3 reads TGTGCCAGCAGCCCACAGGGACTAGCGGGAGGAGATACGCAGTATCTT.

This chain links TRBV9 with TRBJ2-1; D remains ambiguous. V was cut by 0 bases and J by 8 bases, with 9 bases left in between. CDR1 is SGDLS and CDR2 is YYNGEE in the germline V gene. The CDR3 sequence is 13 residues long. The CDR3: CASSVEGQDEQFF. In DNA, the CDR3 is TGTGCCAGCAGCGTAGAAGGCCAGGATGAGCAGTTCTTC.

About this clonotype: Because the CDR3 is missing its conserved closing phenylalanine or tryptophan, this is likely a read error. The chain carries TRBV11-1 and TRBJ2-5, with D perhaps being TRBD1 or TRBD2 (5 bases each). Trimming took off 5 bases at V and 0 bases at J, with 10 bases between the two ends. The CDR3 has 14 amino acids. CDR1 and CDR2 from the germline V gene are SGHAT and FQDESV (reference sequence). The CDR3 sequence is CASSPRGDQETQYI. The CDR3 region has the DNA TGTGCCAGCAGCCCCCGGGGCGACCAAGAGACCCAGTACATC.

V is TRBV20-1 and J is TRBJ2-5; 11 nucleotides align to TRBD2. The CDR3 has 15 residues. CDR1 is DFQATT, CDR2 SNEGSKA, per germline (reference sequence). V trimming: 4 bases; J trimming: 5 bases; junction bases outside the gene matches: 9. The CDR3 reads CSANWASGRNETQYF. CDR3 DNA sequence: TGCAGTGCTAATTGGGCTAGCGGGAGGAATGAGACCCAGTACTTC.

This clonotype occurred many times. The chain couples TRBV11-3 to TRBJ2-1; weak D call: TRBD2 (6 bases). CDR3 length: 15 amino acids. Per germline, CDR1 SGHNT and CDR2 YENEEA. Trimming pared 3 bases from V and 1 base from J, leaving 10 bases between. The CDR3: CASSLEGPSYNEQFF. CDR3 DNA sequence: TGTGCCAGCAGCTTGGAGGGGCCTTCCTACAATGAGCAGTTCTTC.

The chain recombines TRBV20-1 with TRBJ1-2, with D possibly matching TRBD1 (5 bases). Trimming pared 2 bases from V and 8 bases from J, leaving 18 bases between. CDR3 length equals 14 residues. Germline V gene lookup returns CDR1 DFQATT and CDR2 SNEGSKA (reference sequence). In nucleotides, the CDR3 is TGCAGTGCTAGACCCGGGACCTGGGTCTTAGGCTACACCTTC. Protein sequence: CSARPGTWVLGYTF.

The table lists this clonotype with many counts. CDR3 amino acids: CASSLEGFGYGYTF. The CDR3 coding sequence is TGTGCCAGCAGCTTAGAGGGATTCGGCTATGGCTACACCTTC. The genes are TRBV7-9 and TRBJ1-2; D remains unclear. V gave up 1 base and J gave up 4 bases, with 10 bases separating them. The CDR3 extends over 14 amino acids. Germline CDR1 is SEHNR and CDR2 is FQNEAQ (reference sequence).

With respect to this clonotype: Likely a read error: the CDR3 ends without its conserved phenylalanine or tryptophan. The chain uses TRBV20-1 and TRBJ2-3; TRBD2 agrees at 8 bases. The V gene's germline CDR1 is DFQATT and CDR2 SNEGSKA (reference sequence). The V and J ends lost 3 bases and 4 bases, in that order; junction bases with no gene match: 6. The CDR3 is 14 residues long. The CDR3 loop is CSASGRGGADTQYC. CDR3 bases: TGCAGTGCTAGCGGGAGGGGTGGCGCAGATACGCAGTATTGT.

The chain employs TRBV5-1 and TRBJ1-3, with 8 positions matching TRBD1. J was trimmed by 1 base and V by 4 bases; bases with no gene match: 4. The CDR3 has 15 residues. CDR1 SGHRS and CDR2 YFSETQ come from the germline V gene. The CDR3 loop is CASSPGTGSGNTIYF. The CDR3 region has the DNA TGCGCCAGCAGCCCCGGGACAGGATCTGGAAACACCATATATTTT.

In its sample, this clonotype ranks as medium-sized. The genes are TRBV15 and TRBJ1-2, with D perhaps matching TRBD1 (6 bases). V lost 8 bases and J 8 bases, leaving 21 bases between the germline ends. Germline V gives CDR1 LNHNV, CDR2 YYDKDF (reference sequence). The CDR3 totals 14 residues. The CDR3 region has the DNA TGTGCCACCTTAGAACAAGTCGGGGGCCTCGGCTACACCTTC. It specifies CATLEQVGGLGYTF.